Below are 25 T cell receptor beta chains sequenced from a single sample in a study of human T cells and chemical hapten exposure. Total RNA was extracted from unfractionated whole blood. TCRdb processed the 5' RACE reads anew with MiXCR; each CDR3 protein has one entry. This table holds approximately 150,000 distinct CDR3 sequences, about 4.3% found once. These receptors were obtained from a female donor in good health.

This clonotype has a count of ten or more. The genes are TRBV5-1 and TRBJ2-5, with D possibly being TRBD2 (6 bases). The germline V and J ends were trimmed by 0 bases and 5 bases, with 20 bases remaining between them. CDR3 length equals 17 residues. Germline V gene lookup returns CDR1 SGHRS and CDR2 YFSETQ. CDR3 loop: CASSLGFGGIMLETQYF. CDR3 nucleotide sequence: TGCGCCAGCAGCTTGGGGTTCGGGGGAATAATGCTCGAGACCCAGTACTTC. Variable domain in full (rest from reference TRBV5-1 and TRBJ2-5): KAGVTQTPRYLIKTRGQQVTLSCSPISGHRSVSWYQQTPGQGLQFLFEYFSETQRNKGNFPGRFSGRQFSNSRSEMNVSTLELGDSALYLCASSLGFGGIMLETQYFGPGTRLLVL.

The chain joins TRBV3-1 to TRBJ2-1; D gene unclear. CDR1 LGHDT and CDR2 YNNKEL come from the germline V gene (reference sequence). This CDR3 comprises 16 residues. V was pared by 1 base and J by 1 base, with 11 bases between. CDR3 coding DNA: TGTGCCAGCAGCCAAGGCACGGGTCTTTCCTACAATGAGCAGTTCTTC. It encodes CASSQGTGLSYNEQFF.

Remarks on this clonotype: A much larger clone is a single base away; this may be a read error. This chain uses TRBV4-1 with TRBJ1-1; D perhaps matches TRBD1 (6 bases). Germline V gene lookup returns CDR1 MGHRA and CDR2 YSYEKL. V lost 0 bases and J 1 base, leaving 24 bases between the germline ends. The CDR3 extends over 20 amino acids. The DNA for the CDR3 is TGCGCCAGCAGCCAAGATTGGGGGGCTGGCCGCTTAATCAGGAACACTGAAGCTTTCTTT. Translating gives CASSQDWGAGRLIRNTEAFF.

This clonotype has a count of ten or more. V gene TRBV4-2 combines with J gene TRBJ2-3, with D unclear. The length of the CDR3 is 14 residues. CDR1 is LGHNA, CDR2 YNFKEQ, per germline. V was shortened by 1 base and J by 2 bases, with 7 bases between the two germline ends. CDR3 in amino acids: CASSQVAITDTQYF. The DNA of the CDR3 is TGTGCCAGCAGCCAAGTAGCAATCACAGATACGCAGTATTTT.

Ten or more counts support this clonotype. This sequence joins TRBV3-2 and TRBJ1-2. TRBV3-2 is a documented pseudogene. The CDR3 has 17 amino acids. For the CDR3, the DNA is TGTGCCAGCAGCCAAGGCGCGAGGGGCGGACTTAACTATGGCTACACCTTC. It codes for CASSQGARGGLNYGYTF.

Ten or more counts support this clonotype. This chain uses TRBV4-3 with TRBJ1-1; D not resolved. Germline CDR1 is LGHNA and CDR2 is YSLEER. This CDR3 has 16 amino acids. The V gene lost 0 bases and the J gene lost 7 bases, with 18 bases spanning the gap. CDR3 amino acids: CASSQDSLTVGSEAFF. CDR3 DNA: TGCGCCAGCAGCCAAGACAGTTTGACGGTCGGGAGTGAAGCTTTCTTT.

V and J are TRBV9 and TRBJ2-1; TRBD2 matches 11 bases. The germline gives CDR1 SGDLS, CDR2 YYNGEE. V shed 3 bases and J 8 bases; nucleotides not matched to a gene: 7. The CDR3 spans 15 residues. Here the CDR3 DNA reads TGTGCCAGCAGCGCCGGGACTAGCGGCAGGGATGAGCAGTTCTTC. Its protein product is CASSAGTSGRDEQFF.

This clonotype was counted many times. The chain is built from TRBV28 and TRBJ2-7; TRBD2 matches 13 bases. J was trimmed by 2 bases and V by 5 bases; bases with no gene match: 9. The CDR3 spans 17 residues. Germline V lookup: CDR1 MDHEN, CDR2 SYDVKM. The CDR3: CASSPKTSGGTAYEQYF. CDR3 in DNA: TGTGCCAGCAGTCCTAAGACTAGCGGGGGGACAGCCTACGAGCAGTACTTC.

Concerning this clonotype itself: A much larger clone differs from this one at a single base, so this may be a read error. The chain joins TRBV11-1 to TRBJ2-2; possible D gene TRBD1, 5 bases. The V gene's germline CDR1 is SGHAT and CDR2 FQDESV (reference sequence). This CDR3 has 16 residues. The DNA for the CDR3 is TGTGTCATCAAGCTTACCGCAGGGACGAACACCGGGGAGCTGTTTTTT. This translates into CVIKLTAGTNTGELFF.

This clonotype was recorded many times. This CDR3 is CASSQHPGEFYGYTF. In DNA form, the CDR3 reads TGTGCCAGCAGCCAACATCCGGGGGAGTTCTATGGCTACACCTTC. The chain links TRBV3-1 to TRBJ1-2; the D gene is possibly TRBD1 (5 bases). Trimming stripped 2 bases from V and 4 bases from J, with 14 bases between. This CDR3 is built from 15 residues. Germline V gives CDR1 LGHDT, CDR2 YNNKEL (reference sequence).

This clonotype was seen ten or more times. J is TRBJ2-5 and V is TRBV20-1; D remains ambiguous. There are 13 residues in the CDR3. V was clipped by 6 bases and J by 1 base, with 12 bases between them. From germline, CDR1 is DFQATT and CDR2 SNEGSKA (reference sequence). This CDR3 reads CSASVLSQETQYF. Written as DNA, the CDR3 is TGCAGTGCCTCGGTTTTATCCCAAGAGACCCAGTACTTC.

This clonotype was counted at least ten times. This sequence joins TRBV7-2 and TRBJ2-2; D remains unclear. The CDR3 consists of 15 residues. CDR1 and CDR2 (germline): SGHTA, FQGNSA. The V end was cut by 1 base, the J end by 2 bases, with 8 bases between. The CDR3 here is CASSLVRRNTGELFF. CDR3 DNA sequence: TGTGCCAGCAGCTTAGTGCGGAGAAACACCGGGGAGCTGTTTTTT.

Only a few counts were recorded for this clonotype. This rearrangement joins TRBV30 to TRBJ2-7, with D uncertain. CDR1 and CDR2 from the germline V gene are GTSNPN and SVGIG (reference sequence). The germline V and J ends were trimmed by 0 bases and 3 bases, with 12 bases remaining between them. This CDR3 region has 14 residues. For the CDR3, the DNA is TGTGCCTGGAGTGTCAACCTAGGTCTCTACGAGCAGTACTTC. Translating it yields CAWSVNLGLYEQYF. The full variable domain, rest sourced from reference TRBV30 and TRBJ2-7, is SQTIHQWPATLVQPVGSPLSLECTVEGTSNPNLYWYRQAAGRGLQLLFYSVGIGQISSEVPQNLSASRPQDRQFILSSKKLLLSDSGFYLCAWSVNLGLYEQYFGPGTRLTVT.

The table lists this clonotype with a few counts. This chain connects TRBV2 to TRBJ2-2, with 13 bases identical to TRBD2. CDR3 length: 16 amino acids. Trimming at V came to 5 bases and at J to 4 bases, leaving 4 bases not matched to a gene. CDR1 and CDR2 (germline): SNHLY, FYNNEI. The CDR3 DNA follows: TGTGCCAGCAGTTGGACTAGCGGGGGAGCCACCGGGGAGCTGTTTTTT. Translation gives CASSWTSGGATGELFF. Based on the CDR3 plus reference TRBV2 and TRBJ2-2, the full variable domain is EPEVTQTPSHQVTQMGQEVILRCVPISNHLYFYWYRQILGQKVEFLVSFYNNEISEKSEIFDDQFSVERPDGSNFTLKIRSTKLEDSAMYFCASSWTSGGATGELFFGEGSRLTVL.

This clonotype has a count of ten or more. The chain links TRBV27 to TRBJ1-5; D is ambiguous. This CDR3 has 14 amino acids. The V end lost 3 bases, the J end lost 1 base, and 7 bases lay between the germline ends. Germline CDR1 MNHEY, CDR2 SMNVEV (reference sequence). This CDR3 is CASSFSQSNQPQHF. CDR3 DNA: TGTGCCAGCAGTTTTAGCCAGAGCAATCAGCCCCAGCATTTT.

This clonotype was recorded at least ten times. The CDR3 spells CASSFSIPEQYF. Written as DNA, the CDR3 is TGTGCCAGCAGTTTTAGCATCCCCGAGCAGTACTTC. This chain uses TRBV12-3 or TRBV12-4 with TRBJ2-7; no reliable D call. V lost 3 bases and J 6 bases, leaving 9 bases between the germline ends. This CDR3 spans 12 amino acids.

The gene calls are TRBV18 and TRBJ1-1; 9 nucleotides line up with TRBD1. V was pared by 0 bases and J by 5 bases, with 13 bases of the junction left unmatched. The CDR3 has 18 residues. Germline CDR1 KGHSH, CDR2 LQKENI. For the CDR3, the DNA is TGTGCCAGCTCACCACCGAGTCGAACAGGGGGCGTTATGACTGAAGCTTTCTTT. It specifies CASSPPSRTGGVMTEAFF. The full variable domain, completed using reference TRBV18 and TRBJ1-1, is NAGVMQNPRHLVRRRGQEARLRCSPMKGHSHVYWYRQLPEEGLKFMVYLQKENIIDESGMPKERFSAEFPKEGPSILRIQQVVRGDSAAYFCASSPPSRTGGVMTEAFFGQGTRLTVV.

This clonotype was recorded at least ten times. The chain uses TRBV5-1 and TRBJ2-6; D unclear. Between the trimmed V and J ends, which lost 3 bases and 4 bases, there was a span of 14 bases. The V gene's germline CDR1 is SGHRS and CDR2 YFSETQ. The CDR3 extends over 16 amino acids. The CDR3 DNA follows: TGCGCCAGCAGCTCATCCGTGGTTGCGGGGGCCAACGTCCTGACTTTC. Translated, it gives CASSSSVVAGANVLTF.

This clonotype came up many times. This chain links TRBV3-1 with TRBJ1-2; weak D call: TRBD1 (5 bases). The CDR3 loop spans 17 amino acids. V dropped 1 base and J dropped 0 bases, with 15 bases sitting between them. CDR1 LGHDT and CDR2 YNNKEL come from the germline V gene (reference sequence). The CDR3 DNA follows: TGTGCCAGCAGCCAAGGAATGCAGGGCAGTCCTAACTATGGCTACACCTTC. It codes for CASSQGMQGSPNYGYTF.

This clonotype was recorded many times. The chain combines TRBV18 with TRBJ2-5, with D hard to call. The CDR3 totals 13 residues. Trimming took 1 base from V and 1 from J, leaving 4 bases between them. From germline, CDR1 is KGHSH and CDR2 LQKENI. The CDR3 loop is CASSPRVQETQYF. CDR3 nucleotides: TGTGCCAGCTCACCACGGGTCCAAGAGACCCAGTACTTC. Based on the CDR3 plus reference TRBV18 and TRBJ2-5, the full variable domain is NAGVMQNPRHLVRRRGQEARLRCSPMKGHSHVYWYRQLPEEGLKFMVYLQKENIIDESGMPKERFSAEFPKEGPSILRIQQVVRGDSAAYFCASSPRVQETQYFGPGTRLLVL.

The J gene is TRBJ1-2, the V gene TRBV2; tentative D call: TRBD1 (5 bases). V was clipped by 1 base and J by 4 bases, with 22 bases between them. The CDR3 is 18 amino acids. Looked up from germline, CDR1 is SNHLY and CDR2 is FYNNEI. The chain's CDR3 is CASSEVSGRAQGFYGYTF. The DNA of the CDR3 is TGTGCCAGCAGTGAAGTCTCGGGCAGGGCACAAGGATTCTATGGCTACACCTTC.

This clonotype appeared many times. This chain uses TRBV27 with TRBJ1-6, with a weak D call TRBD1 (5 bases). Germline CDR1 reads MNHEY; CDR2 reads SMNVEV (reference sequence). V dropped 8 bases and J dropped 7 bases, with 9 bases sitting between them. This CDR3 is built from 12 residues. The CDR3 loop reads CASGDPNSPLHF. In DNA, the CDR3 is TGTGCCAGCGGGGACCCGAATTCACCCCTCCACTTT.

In its sample, this clonotype was seen many times. The J gene is TRBJ2-3, the V gene TRBV7-9; a weak D match, TRBD2 (7 bases). From germline, CDR1 is SEHNR and CDR2 FQNEAQ (reference sequence). The CDR3 is made up of 14 amino acids. Trimming removed 2 bases from V and 3 bases from J, with 9 bases in between. The CDR3 protein is CASSLKGGTDTQYF. The CDR3 DNA reads TGTGCCAGCAGCTTAAAGGGGGGGACAGATACGCAGTATTTT.

This clonotype was seen ten or more times. A junction boundary mismatches the germline segment, possibly from a read error. The chain couples TRBV12-3 or TRBV12-4 to TRBJ1-2, with TRBD1 identical over 7 bases. This CDR3 spans 12 amino acids. This CDR3 is CASSPGQSSSSF. The CDR3 DNA reads as TGTGCCAGCAGTCCGGGACAGTCCTCCTCTTCCTTC.

This clonotype was detected ten times or more. This chain uses TRBV27 with TRBJ1-4; D remains ambiguous. Germline V gene data show CDR1 as MNHEY and CDR2 as SMNVEV (reference sequence). The ends were cut back, 5 bases at V and 0 bases at J, with 10 bases in the middle. The CDR3 sequence is 15 residues long. The CDR3 DNA reads as TGTGCCAGCAGTGACCTTCCAGCAACTAATGAAAAACTGTTTTTT. Residues: CASSDLPATNEKLFF.